What follows are 26 T cell receptor beta chains derived from one specimen sequenced in a study of cytomegalovirus exposure and HLA in healthy donors. 13 Jbeta primers and 60 Vbeta primers were used for the PCR. This table comes from immunoSEQ multiplex PCR, and its TCRdb copy is limited to in-frame clones, with some not included. The profile shows around 50,000 clones, over 60% of them singletons. Specimen: PBMCs. These receptors were obtained from a young man in good health and CMV-seropositive.

The chain has TRBV27 and TRBJ1-2, with 10 bases fitting TRBD1. This CDR3 comprises 14 residues. With 2 bases clipped from V and 3 bases from J, the junction kept 0 bases outside the gene matches. CDR1 is MNHEY and CDR2 is SMNVEV in the germline V gene (reference sequence). CDR3: CASSLGTGDYGYTF. CDR3 coding DNA: TGTGCCAGCAGTTTAGGGACAGGGGACTATGGCTACACCTTC.

This clone is a singleton in its sample. V and J are TRBV11-2 and TRBJ1-1, with D unresolved. The CDR3 has 12 amino acids. Germline V gene sequence: CDR1 SGHAT, CDR2 FQNNGV. V was shortened by 7 bases and J by 6 bases, with 12 bases between the two germline ends. CDR3 DNA sequence: TGTGCCAGCACCACCCCCGGGGCTGAAGCTTTCTTT. Residues: CASTTPGAEAFF.

J is TRBJ1-1 and V is TRBV2, with D unresolved. Trimming removed 5 bases at V and 0 bases at J, with 22 bases between. The CDR3 sequence is 18 residues long. In germline, CDR1 is SNHLY, CDR2 FYNNEI. The CDR3 reads CASSQPRDRAAMNTEAFF. The CDR3, as DNA: TGTGCCAGCAGTCAACCCCGCGACCGAGCGGCAATGAACACTGAAGCTTTCTTT.

This rearrangement joins TRBV27 to TRBJ1-1; 7 nucleotides match TRBD1. Germline CDR1 and CDR2: MNHEY and SMNVEV (reference sequence). Trimming cost V 1 base and J 0 bases; bases outside gene matches: 2. The CDR3 extends over 15 amino acids. CDR3 nucleotide sequence: TGTGCCAGCAGTTTATTGGGACAGCTGAACACTGAAGCTTTCTTT. Amino acids: CASSLLGQLNTEAFF.

J is TRBJ1-2 and V is TRBV18; 11 bases agree with TRBD1. The CDR3 is 15 residues long. V lost 4 bases, J lost 3 bases, and 4 bases stayed unmatched. Germline V lookup: CDR1 KGHSH, CDR2 LQKENI. CDR3 region: CASSLGQGGYYGYTF. The CDR3 nucleotides read TGTGCCAGCTCACTGGGACAGGGGGGCTACTATGGCTACACCTTC.

CDR3: CASSLANQGDRGGELFF. In nucleotides, the CDR3 is TGTGCCAGCAGCTTGGCCAACCAGGGGGACAGGGGCGGGGAGCTGTTTTTT. The chain uses TRBV5-4 and TRBJ2-2; the match to TRBD1 covers 10 bases. V shed 0 bases, J shed 7 bases, and the junction held 9 bases outside the gene matches. CDR1 and CDR2 from the germline V gene are SGHNT and YYREEE (reference sequence). The CDR3 runs to 17 residues.

This sequence joins TRBV2 and TRBJ2-3; D perhaps matches TRBD2 (6 bases). V lost 7 bases to trimming and J lost 2 bases, with 16 bases between them. CDR1 and CDR2 (germline): SNHLY, FYNNEI. This CDR3 spans 15 amino acids. DNA for the CDR3: TGTGCCAGCACCGTGGGAGGAGGATCCACAGATACGCAGTATTTT. As protein: CASTVGGGSTDTQYF.

This clone occurred once. V gene TRBV10-1 combines with J gene TRBJ2-7, with D possibly being TRBD1 (6 bases). The CDR3 is 14 amino acids. In germline, CDR1 is WNHNN, CDR2 SYGVQD (reference sequence). The ends were cut back, 3 bases at V and 2 bases at J, with 11 bases in the middle. CDR3 sequence: CASSDNRVPYEQYF. CDR3 DNA sequence: TGCGCCAGCAGTGACAACAGGGTTCCCTACGAGCAGTACTTC.

The V gene is TRBV7-3, the J gene TRBJ1-2, with D hard to call. The CDR3 length is 14 residues. Trimming stripped 0 bases from V and 10 bases from J, with 15 bases between. Germline values: CDR1 SGHTA, CDR2 FQGTGA. In nucleotides, the CDR3 is TGTGCCAGCAGCTTAACGTGGCAGGCCCGAGACTACACCTTC. Protein: CASSLTWQARDYTF.

The V gene is TRBV7-3, the J gene TRBJ2-5, with 8 bases identical to TRBD2. The J call may be wrong; the DNA end is better matched by TRBJ2-7. In germline, CDR1 is SGHTA, CDR2 FQGTGA. CDR3 length: 19 residues. Here the CDR3 DNA reads TGTGCCAGCAGCCTCGGGGGGGAAACACCTTTATTTAACTCCTACGAGCAGTACTTC. Translation: CASSLGGETPLFNSYEQYF.

This chain joins TRBV6-4 and TRBJ1-1, with a tentative D call TRBD1 (6 bases). Per the germline V gene, CDR1 is MRHNA and CDR2 is SNTAGT. The germline V and J ends were trimmed by 3 bases and 4 bases, with 18 bases remaining between them. The CDR3 covers 16 residues. CDR3 sequence: CASSELRWGLTTEAFF. In nucleotides, the CDR3 is TGTGCCAGCAGTGAGCTGAGATGGGGGCTTACCACTGAAGCTTTCTTT.

This chain joins TRBV2 and TRBJ1-2; 7 bases fit TRBD1. The V segment lost 8 bases and the J segment 4 bases; nucleotides outside the gene matches: 7. The CDR3 is 13 amino acids. Germline loops: CDR1 SNHLY, CDR2 FYNNEI. The CDR3 loop is CASYLAGGYGYTF. The CDR3 DNA reads TGTGCCAGCTACCTGGCAGGGGGCTATGGCTACACCTTC.

Only one count was recorded for this clone. The chain employs TRBV28 and TRBJ2-1, with D perhaps TRBD1 (6 bases). V was clipped by 8 bases and J by 3 bases, with 17 bases between them. The CDR3 contains 15 residues. Germline V gives CDR1 MDHEN, CDR2 SYDVKM. CDR3 in amino acids: CASSTIRDNYNEQFF. The DNA of the CDR3 is TGTGCCAGCTCCACTATCCGGGACAACTACAATGAGCAGTTCTTC. Filled out from reference TRBV28 and TRBJ2-1, the complete variable domain reads DVKVTQSSRYLVKRTGEKVFLECVQDMDHENMFWYRQDPGLGLRLIYFSYDVKMKEKGDIPEGYSVSREKKERFSLILESASTNQTSMYLCASSTIRDNYNEQFFGPGTRLTVL.

The chain joins TRBV7-9 to TRBJ1-3, with 7 bases fitting TRBD1. Germline CDR1 and CDR2: SEHNR and FQNEAQ (reference sequence). The ends lost 5 bases at V and 0 bases at J; junction bases unmatched: 10. CDR3 size: 17 residues. The CDR3 sequence is CASSPRTGDSSGNTIYF. CDR3 DNA sequence: TGTGCCAGCAGCCCTCGGACAGGCGATAGCTCTGGAAACACCATATATTTT. Supplemented by reference TRBV7-9 and TRBJ1-3, the full variable domain reads DTGVSQNPRHKITKRGQNVTFRCDPISEHNRLYWYRQTLGQGPEFLTYFQNEAQLEKSRLLSDRFSAERPKGSFSTLEIQRTEQGDSAMYLCASSPRTGDSSGNTIYFGEGSWLTVV.

DNA of the CDR3: TGTGCCAGCAGCTTATCAGAGACAGGGTGGACCCAGTACTTC. This sequence encodes CASSLSETGWTQYF. This chain joins TRBV7-2 and TRBJ2-5, with 7 bases aligning to TRBD1. Germline V gene lookup returns CDR1 SGHTA and CDR2 FQGNSA. V lost 2 bases, J lost 7 bases, and 7 bases stayed unmatched. The CDR3 loop spans 14 amino acids. The full variable domain, in which reference TRBV7-2 and TRBJ2-5 provide the parts outside the CDR3, is GAGVSQSPSNKVTEKGKDVELRCDPISGHTALYWYRQSLGQGLEFLIYFQGNSAPDKSGLPSDRFSAERTGGSVSTLTIQRTQQEDSAVYLCASSLSETGWTQYFGPGTRLLVL.

The sample holds a few counts of this clone. The chain links TRBV5-8 to TRBJ1-3; the match to TRBD1 covers 9 bases. The J segment lost 4 bases and the V segment lost 0 bases, leaving 5 bases of the junction unmatched. Per the germline V gene, CDR1 is SGHTS and CDR2 is YDEGEE. The CDR3 covers 16 residues. The CDR3 here is CASSLVFGTGGNTIYF. The DNA for the CDR3 is TGTGCCAGCAGCTTGGTATTCGGGACAGGGGGAAACACCATATATTTT.

This chain links TRBV29-1 with TRBJ2-2; perhaps TRBD2 as D (5 bases). Germline CDR1 is SQVTM and CDR2 is ANQGSEA. The CDR3 has 15 residues. Trimming took off 3 bases at V and 0 bases at J, with 11 bases between the two ends. This CDR3 is CSVDGSSANTGELFF. In DNA, the CDR3 is TGCAGCGTTGACGGCAGTAGCGCGAACACCGGGGAGCTGTTTTTT.

V is TRBV19 and J is TRBJ2-1; D is undetermined. V was pared by 0 bases and J by 3 bases, with 9 bases between. This CDR3 comprises 15 residues. Germline assignment: CDR1 LNHDA and CDR2 SQIVND (reference sequence). The CDR3 spells CASSIERALYNEQFF. CDR3 nucleotides: TGTGCCAGTAGTATAGAGCGCGCCCTCTACAATGAGCAGTTCTTC.

The V call is TRBV9, the J call TRBJ2-3; 8 nucleotides agree with TRBD1. The CDR3 extends over 14 amino acids. The J segment lost 3 bases and the V segment lost 6 bases, leaving 6 bases of the junction unmatched. Germline loops: CDR1 SGDLS, CDR2 YYNGEE. The CDR3 DNA sequence: TGTGCCAGCACCTCAACAGGGGGAACAGATACGCAGTATTTT. This gives the protein CASTSTGGTDTQYF.

This clone was seen only once. The rearrangement joins TRBV4-1 to TRBJ2-2; 10 bases are shared with TRBD2. Germline V gene data show CDR1 as MGHRA and CDR2 as YSYEKL. V was pared by 4 bases and J by 7 bases, with 9 bases of the junction left unmatched. The CDR3 loop spans 16 amino acids. The CDR3 region has the DNA TGCGCCAGCAGCCCCGAAGCGGGGGGGCTCATCGGGGAGCTGTTTTTT. Amino acids: CASSPEAGGLIGELFF.

The chain uses TRBV11-3 and TRBJ2-2; no firm D call. Germline V lookup: CDR1 SGHNT, CDR2 YENEEA. V was shortened by 3 bases and J by 3 bases, with 5 bases between the two germline ends. This CDR3 has 13 residues. The chain's CDR3 is CASSFADTGELFF. The CDR3 bases are TGTGCCAGCAGCTTTGCGGACACCGGGGAGCTGTTTTTT.

V is TRBV10-3 and J is TRBJ2-7; D perhaps matches TRBD2 (6 bases). V lost 3 bases to trimming and J lost 11 bases, with 14 bases between them. Germline V gene lookup returns CDR1 ENHRY and CDR2 SYGVKD. The CDR3 runs to 12 residues. The CDR3 coding sequence is TGTGCCATCAGTGATTCTAGCGCGGCGGAGTACTTC. This gives the protein CAISDSSAAEYF.

This chain uses TRBV5-1 with TRBJ2-4, with 7 bases aligning to TRBD1. The junction had 11 bases not matched to a gene; V was cut back by 8 bases and J by 0 bases. This CDR3 is 16 amino acids long. CDR1 is SGHRS, CDR2 YFSETQ, per germline. CDR3 nucleotides: TGCGCCAGTAGACCCGGGACAGAAATAGCCAAAAACATTCAGTACTTC. This codes for CASRPGTEIAKNIQYF.

This clone showed up just a few times. This chain joins TRBV19 and TRBJ2-1; 11 nucleotides agree with TRBD2. Per germline, CDR1 LNHDA and CDR2 SQIVND (reference sequence). After removal of 4 bases from V and 4 bases from J, the junction contained 6 bases not matched to a gene. CDR3 length: 16 amino acids. CDR3 in amino acids: CASSTLAGAAYNEQFF. As DNA, the CDR3 is TGTGCCAGTAGTACACTAGCGGGGGCCGCATACAATGAGCAGTTCTTC.

The rearrangement joins TRBV5-6 to TRBJ2-2; 7 bases are a match to TRBD1. V was clipped by 4 bases and J by 1 base; unmatched bases: 4. The CDR3 is 15 amino acids. CDR1 is SGHDT and CDR2 is YYEEEE in the germline V gene. CDR3 residues: CASSTRQGNTGELFF. In DNA, the CDR3 is TGTGCCAGCAGCACACGACAGGGGAACACCGGGGAGCTGTTTTTT.

V usage is TRBV7-8 and J usage is TRBJ1-1; the D gene is possibly TRBD1 (6 bases). CDR1 and CDR2 (germline): SGHVS, FQNEAQ. This CDR3 region has 15 residues. V lost 5 bases and J lost 8, with 21 bases in between. The CDR3 coding sequence is TGTGCCAGCAGCCCTCGGGCAGGGGCCCGAGGGGAAGCTTTCTTT. Residues: CASSPRAGARGEAFF.